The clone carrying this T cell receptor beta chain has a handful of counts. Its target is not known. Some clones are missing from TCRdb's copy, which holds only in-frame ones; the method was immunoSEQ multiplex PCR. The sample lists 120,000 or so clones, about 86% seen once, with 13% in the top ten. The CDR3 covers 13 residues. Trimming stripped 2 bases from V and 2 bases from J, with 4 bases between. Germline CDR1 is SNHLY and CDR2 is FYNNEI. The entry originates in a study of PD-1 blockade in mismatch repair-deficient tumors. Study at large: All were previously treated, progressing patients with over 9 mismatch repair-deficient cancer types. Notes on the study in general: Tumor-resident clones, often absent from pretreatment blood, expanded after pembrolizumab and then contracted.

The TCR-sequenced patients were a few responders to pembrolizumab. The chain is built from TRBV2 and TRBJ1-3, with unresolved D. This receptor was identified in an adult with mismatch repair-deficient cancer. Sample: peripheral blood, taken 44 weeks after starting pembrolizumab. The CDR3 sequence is CASSEQPGNTIYF. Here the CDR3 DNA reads TGTGCCAGCAGTGAACAGCCTGGAAACACCATATATTTT. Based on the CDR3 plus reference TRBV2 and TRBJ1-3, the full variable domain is EPEVTQTPSHQVTQMGQEVILRCVPISNHLYFYWYRQILGQKVEFLVSFYNNEISEKSEIFDDQFSVERPDGSNFTLKIRSTKLEDSAMYFCASSEQPGNTIYFGEGSWLTVV.